The 17 T cell receptor beta chains given below trace back to one sample, sequenced in a study of siplizumab effects on memory and regulatory T cells. This table comes from immunoSEQ multiplex PCR, and its TCRdb copy is limited to in-frame clones, with some not included. The sample yields approximately 75,000 clones, roughly 93% seen once. Sequencing was carried out using CD8+ T cells sorted from blood. The receptors stem from a human donor in good health.

The chain recombines TRBV5-4 with TRBJ2-7, with D perhaps TRBD1 or TRBD2 (6 bases each). Germline CDR1 is SGHNT and CDR2 is YYREEE (reference sequence). The CDR3 sequence is 15 residues long. The V end lost 0 bases, the J end lost 0 bases, and 10 bases lay between the germline ends. CDR3 nucleotide sequence: TGTGCCAGCAGCTTGGTGGGGGGCGCCTCCTACGAGCAGTACTTC. It yields the protein CASSLVGGASYEQYF.

The chain is built from TRBV19 and TRBJ1-5; D call uncertain. Trimming shortened V by 6 bases and J by 7 bases, and 13 bases separated the two germline ends. The CDR3 covers 13 residues. In germline, CDR1 is LNHDA, CDR2 SQIVND (reference sequence). The CDR3 coding sequence is TGTGCCAGTAGAACCGCCGTGGGCCAGCCCCAGCATTTT. This gives the protein CASRTAVGQPQHF. The whole variable domain, remainder taken from reference TRBV19 and TRBJ1-5, is DGGITQSPKYLFRKEGQNVTLSCEQNLNHDAMYWYRQDPGQGLRLIYYSQIVNDFQKGDIAEGYSVSREKKESFPLTVTSAQKNPTAFYLCASRTAVGQPQHFGDGTRLSIL.

In the case of this clone: The same CDR3 arises from other DNA sequences in this sample as well. The chain joins TRBV27 to TRBJ1-2; D perhaps matches TRBD1 (5 bases). The V end was cut by 2 bases, the J end by 2 bases, with 6 bases between. CDR1 is MNHEY and CDR2 is SMNVEV in the germline V gene (reference sequence). CDR3 length: 13 residues. The CDR3 region is CASSLQGNYGYTF. Written as DNA, the CDR3 is TGTGCCAGCAGTTTACAGGGAAACTATGGCTACACCTTC.

This sequence joins TRBV21-1 and TRBJ2-3; the table calls TRBD2, which could not be checked here. TRBV21-1 is a listed pseudogene. The CDR3 length is 19 residues. The CDR3 loop reads CASSFCPGLADTSTDTQYF. In DNA, the CDR3 is TGTGCCAGCAGCTTTTGTCCGGGACTAGCGGACACTAGCACAGATACGCAGTATTTT.

This clone was seen only once. The CDR3 sequence: CASSLGAGAPQHF. The CDR3 DNA reads TGTGCCAGCAGCTTGGGGGCCGGGGCGCCCCAGCATTTT. The chain recombines TRBV5-6 with TRBJ1-5, with a weak D call TRBD1 (5 bases). Germline V gene sequence: CDR1 SGHDT, CDR2 YYEEEE. V lost 0 bases, J lost 9 bases, and 10 bases lay in between. The CDR3 covers 13 residues.

The gene calls are TRBV12-5 and TRBJ1-1, with a weak D call TRBD1 (5 bases). Germline assignment: CDR1 LGHNT and CDR2 FRNRAP. V was cut by 2 bases and J by 5 bases, with 15 bases left in between. The CDR3 has 15 amino acids. The CDR3 region has the DNA TGTGCTAGTGGTTTGTCCGCCCAGGGTTATACTGAAGCTTTCTTT. The encoded protein is CASGLSAQGYTEAFF.

This clone was picked up a small number of times. V usage is TRBV2 and J usage is TRBJ1-2, with 9 bases identical to TRBD1. The CDR3 runs 14 residues. Trimming took 4 bases from V and 7 from J; bases not matched to a gene: 7. Germline loops: CDR1 SNHLY, CDR2 FYNNEI. The CDR3 coding sequence is TGTGCCAGCAGTGTGGGACAGGGCTTTGGTGGCTACACCTTC. Its protein is CASSVGQGFGGYTF. The full variable domain, in which reference TRBV2 and TRBJ1-2 provide the parts outside the CDR3, is EPEVTQTPSHQVTQMGQEVILRCVPISNHLYFYWYRQILGQKVEFLVSFYNNEISEKSEIFDDQFSVERPDGSNFTLKIRSTKLEDSAMYFCASSVGQGFGGYTFGSGTRLTVV.

This clone was observed once. The V and J genes are TRBV29-1 and TRBJ2-3, with TRBD2 matching over 10 bases. CDR1 SQVTM and CDR2 ANQGSEA come from the germline V gene. V lost 6 bases to trimming and J lost 5 bases; unmatched junction nucleotides: 8. The CDR3 spans 14 residues. CDR3 sequence (DNA): TGCAGCGTGCCCAGCGGGGGGGCCTTAGATACGCAGTATTTT. Protein product: CSVPSGGALDTQYF.

The chain joins TRBV19 to TRBJ1-5; D is undetermined. Germline V gene sequence: CDR1 LNHDA, CDR2 SQIVND (reference sequence). The CDR3 runs to 15 residues. Trimming removed 1 base at V and 0 bases at J, with 7 bases between. CDR3 sequence: CASSIGGYSNQPQHF. The DNA for the CDR3 is TGTGCCAGTAGTATAGGGGGTTATAGCAATCAGCCCCAGCATTTT. The full variable domain, completed using reference TRBV19 and TRBJ1-5, is DGGITQSPKYLFRKEGQNVTLSCEQNLNHDAMYWYRQDPGQGLRLIYYSQIVNDFQKGDIAEGYSVSREKKESFPLTVTSAQKNPTAFYLCASSIGGYSNQPQHFGDGTRLSIL.

This clone was recorded only once. V is TRBV9 and J is TRBJ1-3, with 8 bases fitting TRBD1. CDR3 length: 14 residues. Losses at the gene ends were 6 bases for V and 0 bases for J; bases not matched to a gene: 2. The germline V gene has CDR1 SGDLS and CDR2 YYNGEE. CDR3 sequence reads: CASNRGDSGNTIYF. The CDR3 bases are TGTGCCAGCAACAGGGGGGACTCTGGAAACACCATATATTTT.

This chain connects TRBV18 to TRBJ1-4; possibly TRBD1 for D (5 bases). CDR3 length equals 14 residues. Trimming stripped 2 bases from V and 7 bases from J, with 11 bases between. From germline, CDR1 is KGHSH and CDR2 LQKENI. The CDR3 sequence is CASSPAGSGEKLFF. The CDR3 region has the DNA TGTGCCAGCTCACCAGCAGGGTCTGGTGAAAAACTGTTTTTT.

The J gene is TRBJ1-2, the V gene TRBV6-1, with TRBD1 identical over 9 bases. The CDR3 has 14 amino acids. The trim removed 6 bases at V and 3 bases at J, leaving 5 bases unmatched. Per germline, CDR1 MNHNS and CDR2 SASEGT. The DNA for the CDR3 is TGTGCCAGCAGCCCACAGGGGGCGGACTATGGCTACACCTTC. Residues: CASSPQGADYGYTF.

The J gene is TRBJ1-2, the V gene TRBV4-2; tentative D call: TRBD1 (5 bases). The CDR3 is 15 residues long. CDR1 LGHNA and CDR2 YNFKEQ come from the germline V gene. Trimming took 2 bases from V and 1 from J, leaving 11 bases between them. The DNA of the CDR3 is TGTGCCAGCAGCCAATCACTGACAGATAACTATGGCTACACCTTC. Its protein product is CASSQSLTDNYGYTF.

This clone appeared a single time. The chain links TRBV6-5 to TRBJ2-2, with D perhaps matching TRBD2 (6 bases). This CDR3 contains 15 residues. Germline loops: CDR1 MNHEY, CDR2 SVGAGI. The V gene lost 6 bases and the J gene lost 2 bases, with 13 bases spanning the gap. CDR3 in amino acids: CASRPGLANTGELFF. As DNA, the CDR3 is TGTGCCAGCAGACCGGGACTGGCAAACACCGGGGAGCTGTTTTTT.

The CDR3 nucleotides read TGCGCCAGCAGCTTGAGTCGGGACTCCTACGAGCAGTACTTC. It is translated as CASSLSRDSYEQYF. The chain recombines TRBV5-1 with TRBJ2-7; possible D gene TRBD2, 5 bases. V was pared by 1 base and J by 0 bases, with 8 bases between. CDR1 and CDR2 from the germline V gene are SGHRS and YFSETQ. This CDR3 spans 14 amino acids.

The chain carries TRBV19 and TRBJ1-1; no definite D call. The V gene lost 1 base and the J gene lost 9 bases, with 15 bases spanning the gap. The CDR3 is 14 amino acids. Per germline, CDR1 LNHDA and CDR2 SQIVND (reference sequence). The CDR3 loop is CASSIGGGDRKAFF. DNA for the CDR3: TGTGCCAGTAGTATAGGTGGAGGTGATAGGAAAGCTTTCTTT. Full variable domain (rest looked up from reference TRBV19 and TRBJ1-1): DGGITQSPKYLFRKEGQNVTLSCEQNLNHDAMYWYRQDPGQGLRLIYYSQIVNDFQKGDIAEGYSVSREKKESFPLTVTSAQKNPTAFYLCASSIGGGDRKAFFGQGTRLTVV.

As concerns this clone: This likely stems from a read error, as it lies one base from a far larger clone. The identical CDR3 is also encoded by other nucleotide sequences in the sample. The V call is TRBV5-6, the J call TRBJ2-7, with D possibly TRBD2 on 5 matching bases. The V end lost 0 bases, the J end lost 0 bases, and 7 bases lay between the germline ends. CDR1 and CDR2 (germline): SGHDT, YYEEEE. The CDR3 totals 14 residues. The CDR3 region has the DNA TGTGCCAGCAGCTTGGCTGGGAGCTCCTACGAGCAGTACTTC. It codes for CASSLAGSSYEQYF.